One T cell receptor (beta chain) is described in this entry. Its antigen is not known. This sample was taken from a study of CD8 T cells in ankylosing spondylitis. CDR1 and CDR2 from the germline V gene are LGHDT and YNNKEL (reference sequence). V lost 3 bases, J lost 4 bases, and 12 bases lay in between. The CDR3 has 14 residues. Each TCR beta library was made by quantitative 5'-RACE that incorporated molecular barcodes. One entry per CDR3 protein, called by TCRdb with MiXCR from the 5' RACE reads. The data hold 250,000 to 300,000 distinct CDR3 sequences, with approximately 20% observed a single time. Whole-study results and caveats: The clones that were linked to disease were reported to be significantly enriched in matched synovial fluid samples from ankylosing spondylitis patients. Fewer than ten highly homologous variants made up a TCR beta motif, and this motif appeared characteristic of ankylosing spondylitis blood.

The specimen was blood, either unsorted or a sorted T cell fraction (not recorded which). This receptor was taken from a male donor with ankylosing spondylitis or in good health (not recorded which). The chain links TRBV3-1 to TRBJ2-5; D might be TRBD1 (6 bases). CDR3 in DNA: TGTGCCAGCAGCCATTACACAGGGCGAGAGACCCAGTACTTC. Translating gives CASSHYTGRETQYF.